Detailed here is one T cell receptor beta chain. 60 Vbeta and 13 Jbeta primers were used in PCR. Profiling relied on immunoSEQ multiplex PCR, and the TCRdb table lists in-frame clones only, not all of them. The data contain approximately 140,000 clones, about four fifths of them singletons. Germline assignment: CDR1 SNHLY and CDR2 FYNNEI. This CDR3 spans 13 amino acids. The sample comes from a study of cytomegalovirus exposure and HLA in healthy donors. The chain couples TRBV2 to TRBJ2-5, with D possibly being TRBD1 (6 bases). The J call is doubtful: the DNA matches TRBJ2-7 better. The sequence came from a young man in good health and CMV-seronegative. The sequenced sample consisted of PBMCs. The CDR3 DNA is TGTGCCAGCATGAAGACAGGCTCCTACGAGCAGTACTTC. As protein: CASMKTGSYEQYF.